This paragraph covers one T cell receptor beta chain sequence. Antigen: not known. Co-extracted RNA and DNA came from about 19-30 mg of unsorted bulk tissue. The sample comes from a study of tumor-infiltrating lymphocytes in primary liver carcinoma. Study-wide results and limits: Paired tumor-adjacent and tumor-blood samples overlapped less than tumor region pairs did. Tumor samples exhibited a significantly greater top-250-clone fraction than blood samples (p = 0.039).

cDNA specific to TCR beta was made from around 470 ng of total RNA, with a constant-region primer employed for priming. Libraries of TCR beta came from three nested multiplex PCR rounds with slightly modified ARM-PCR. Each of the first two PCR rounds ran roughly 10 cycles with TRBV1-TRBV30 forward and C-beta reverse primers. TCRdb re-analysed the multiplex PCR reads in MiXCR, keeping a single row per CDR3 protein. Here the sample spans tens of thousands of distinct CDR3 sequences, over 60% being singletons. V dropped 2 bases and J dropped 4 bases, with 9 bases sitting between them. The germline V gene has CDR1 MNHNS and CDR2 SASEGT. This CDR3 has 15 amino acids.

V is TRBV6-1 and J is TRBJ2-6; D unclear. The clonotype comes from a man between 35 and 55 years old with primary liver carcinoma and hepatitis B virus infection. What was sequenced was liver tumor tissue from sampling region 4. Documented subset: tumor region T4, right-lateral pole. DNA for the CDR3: TGTGCCAGCAGTGAATTGGGATCCGGGGCCAACGTCCTGACTTTC. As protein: CASSELGSGANVLTF.